These 24 T cell receptor beta chains share one sample of origin, sequenced in a study of T cell repertoires in cytomegalovirus infection. TCRdb recomputed calls from the reads with MiXCR, one row per CDR3 protein. The data show hundreds of thousands of distinct CDR3 sequences, 25% to 35% seen once. No antigen has been assigned to these receptors. The source was cultured PBMCs, collected from culture after CMV antigen stimulation. The receptors here all came from a human donor in good health (CMV status not recorded). Some clones in this sample may be carry-over from other donors' samples.

The chain recombines TRBV7-2 with TRBJ2-1; D is possibly TRBD1 (6 bases). Trimming removed 6 bases from V and 8 bases from J, with 20 bases in between. Germline V CDR1 and CDR2: SGHTA, FQGNSA. CDR3 length: 15 residues. CDR3 in amino acids: CASRIRRDKGDEQFF. The CDR3 region has the DNA TGTGCCAGCAGGATACGCCGGGACAAAGGGGATGAGCAGTTCTTC.

This clonotype was observed a handful of times. The V call is TRBV6-1, the J call TRBJ1-2; 9 bases match TRBD1. Unmatched junction bases numbered 10, after V lost 6 bases and J lost 2 bases. The germline V gene has CDR1 MNHNS and CDR2 SASEGT. The CDR3 loop spans 16 amino acids. Here the CDR3 DNA reads TGTGCCAGCAGGATTAAGGGACAGGGACTAAACTATGGCTACACCTTC. Translated: CASRIKGQGLNYGYTF.

This chain joins TRBV9 and TRBJ1-6; D ambiguous. V gave up 0 bases and J gave up 7 bases, with 8 bases separating them. From germline, CDR1 is SGDLS and CDR2 YYNGEE. The CDR3 is made up of 14 amino acids. The CDR3 DNA is TGTGCCAGCAGCGTAGGACTACAGAATTCACCCCTCCACTTT. Protein product: CASSVGLQNSPLHF.

This chain joins TRBV7-3 and TRBJ2-7; D may be TRBD2 (5 bases). The CDR3 has 13 amino acids. Germline V gives CDR1 SGHTA, CDR2 FQGTGA. Trimming removed 2 bases from V and 6 bases from J, with 11 bases in between. The DNA of the CDR3 is TGTGCCAGCAGCTTACAGAGCAGCGGCGAGCAGTACTTC. This sequence encodes CASSLQSSGEQYF.

Remarks on this clonotype: A read error may explain this, as a much larger clone is one base away. The chain joins TRBV5-1 to TRBJ2-7, with D uncertain. The CDR3 consists of 13 residues. The V gene's germline CDR1 is SGHRS and CDR2 YFSETQ. The CDR3 reads CASSLRVSFEQYF. The DNA of the CDR3 is TGCGCCAGCAGCTTGCGGGTTTCCTTCGAGCAGTACTTC.

This clonotype was recorded at least ten times. The rearrangement links TRBV12-3 or TRBV12-4 to TRBJ2-5, with a tentative D call TRBD1 (6 bases). The ends were cut back, 2 bases at V and 3 bases at J, with 7 bases in the middle. This CDR3 comprises 13 residues. The CDR3 protein is CASSLNREETQYF. DNA of the CDR3: TGTGCCAGCAGTTTAAACAGGGAAGAGACCCAGTACTTC.

V and J are TRBV4-1 and TRBJ1-2; D ambiguous. Germline V lookup: CDR1 MGHRA, CDR2 YSYEKL. This CDR3 is 14 amino acids long. The ends were cut back, 3 bases at V and 7 bases at J, with 15 bases in the middle. CDR3 residues: CASSHLEGVSGYTF. The CDR3 nucleotides are TGCGCCAGCAGCCACCTTGAGGGAGTCTCTGGCTACACCTTC.

J is TRBJ1-5 and V is TRBV2; 8 bases are a match to TRBD1. This CDR3 comprises 15 residues. Germline CDR1 reads SNHLY; CDR2 reads FYNNEI. V lost 4 bases, J lost 7 bases, and 9 bases stayed unmatched. CDR3 residues: CASSALDRGGQPQHF. Written as DNA, the CDR3 is TGTGCCAGCAGTGCCCTTGACAGGGGCGGCCAGCCCCAGCATTTT.

This clonotype was picked up a small number of times. V usage is TRBV28 and J usage is TRBJ1-2; a weak D match, TRBD1 (5 bases). CDR1 MDHEN and CDR2 SYDVKM come from the germline V gene. V was shortened by 3 bases and J by 3 bases, with 14 bases between the two germline ends. The CDR3 covers 15 residues. CDR3 DNA: TGTGCCAGCAGTTTGGTCGGTGGAGGGGACTATGGCTACACCTTC. As protein: CASSLVGGGDYGYTF.

This clonotype was counted a few times. The chain carries TRBV7-9 and TRBJ2-1; 8 bases fit TRBD2. V shed 5 bases and J 2 bases; nucleotides not matched to a gene: 8. CDR3 length equals 16 residues. CDR1 is SEHNR, CDR2 FQNEAQ, per germline (reference sequence). CDR3 protein: CASSPLAGTPYNEQFF. Written as DNA, the CDR3 is TGTGCCAGCAGCCCCCTAGCGGGCACGCCCTACAATGAGCAGTTCTTC. Together with reference TRBV7-9 and TRBJ2-1, the CDR3 gives the full variable domain: DTGVSQNPRHKITKRGQNVTFRCDPISEHNRLYWYRQTLGQGPEFLTYFQNEAQLEKSRLLSDRFSAERPKGSFSTLEIQRTEQGDSAMYLCASSPLAGTPYNEQFFGPGTRLTVL.

This clonotype appeared many times. V and J are TRBV20-1 and TRBJ2-2; weak D call: TRBD2 (6 bases). Per the germline V gene, CDR1 is DFQATT and CDR2 is SNEGSKA (reference sequence). Between the trimmed V and J ends, which lost 2 bases and 3 bases, there was a span of 13 bases. CDR3 length: 15 amino acids. The CDR3 DNA reads TGCAGTGCTAGAAATCCGGGGGAGGACACCGGGGAGCTGTTTTTT. Translation: CSARNPGEDTGELFF.

This clonotype was counted many times. This chain joins TRBV7-2 and TRBJ1-5; D is perhaps TRBD1 (5 bases). CDR3 length: 15 residues. Trimming took 5 bases from V and 5 from J, leaving 16 bases between them. Germline V gives CDR1 SGHTA, CDR2 FQGNSA. CDR3 loop: CASSPRPGFDQPQHF. CDR3 in DNA: TGTGCCAGCAGCCCCCGCCCAGGGTTCGATCAGCCCCAGCATTTT.

This chain uses TRBV19 with TRBJ2-3; 7 nucleotides line up with TRBD2. CDR1 is LNHDA, CDR2 SQIVND, per germline (reference sequence). V was clipped by 7 bases and J by 0 bases; unmatched bases: 7. The length of the CDR3 is 15 residues. In nucleotides, the CDR3 is TGTGCCAGTACAGAGTCTAGCGGTAGCACAGATACGCAGTATTTT. Translating it yields CASTESSGSTDTQYF.

The chain combines TRBV7-2 with TRBJ2-1, with TRBD2 as a possible D gene (6 bases). CDR3 length: 16 amino acids. Trimming took off 6 bases at V and 0 bases at J, with 15 bases between the two ends. The germline V gene has CDR1 SGHTA and CDR2 FQGNSA. This CDR3 is CASRPSRGYSYNEQFF. CDR3 DNA sequence: TGTGCCAGCAGACCTTCCCGGGGGTACTCCTACAATGAGCAGTTCTTC.

The chain combines TRBV2 with TRBJ2-3, with 7 bases matching TRBD2. With 4 bases clipped from V and 3 bases from J, the junction kept 4 bases outside the gene matches. There are 14 residues in the CDR3. Per the germline V gene, CDR1 is SNHLY and CDR2 is FYNNEI. The chain's CDR3 is CASSGGRATDTQYF. CDR3 sequence (DNA): TGTGCCAGCAGTGGTGGGAGGGCTACAGATACGCAGTATTTT.

This chain connects TRBV18 to TRBJ2-7; D perhaps matches TRBD1 (5 bases). Between the trimmed V and J ends, which lost 3 bases and 5 bases, there was a span of 17 bases. CDR1 is KGHSH, CDR2 LQKENI, per germline. The length of the CDR3 is 15 residues. DNA of the CDR3: TGTGCCAGCTCACCTCTGGCAGCCATAGGGGACGAGCAGTACTTC. Amino acids: CASSPLAAIGDEQYF.

The chain recombines TRBV12-3 or TRBV12-4 with TRBJ2-7, with 10 bases matching TRBD1. V lost 2 bases, J lost 7 bases, and 23 bases stayed unmatched. The CDR3 runs 20 residues. Here the CDR3 DNA reads TGTGCCAGCAGTTTAAGGGCGGGATTGGGCGAGGACAGGGGGACCCGTGAGCAGTACTTC. It yields the protein CASSLRAGLGEDRGTREQYF.

This clonotype was seen a few times. The junction shows a germline mismatch at one end, possibly a read error. The chain uses TRBV29-1 and TRBJ2-7; D perhaps matches TRBD2 (6 bases). The CDR3 extends over 14 amino acids. Germline-derived CDR1 and CDR2 are SQVTM and ANQGSEA. This CDR3 reads CSAEVSGRGLEQYF. Written as DNA, the CDR3 is TGCAGCGCTGAAGTTAGCGGCCGGGGACTCGAGCAGTACTTC.

As regards this clonotype: A much more abundant neighbour one base away suggests this may be a read error. The CDR3 does not close with the conserved phenylalanine or tryptophan, likely indicating a read error. The chain combines TRBV2 with TRBJ1-1; no definite D call. This CDR3 region has 14 residues. Trimming cost V 6 bases and J 0 bases, with 11 bases left between them. Germline-derived CDR1 and CDR2 are SNHLY and FYNNEI. CDR3 sequence: CASSIGTMNTEAFL. In DNA, the CDR3 is TGTGCCAGCAGCATCGGAACCATGAACACTGAAGCTTTCCTT.

The rearrangement joins TRBV18 to TRBJ1-4; D unclear. V was clipped by 3 bases and J by 5 bases, with 4 bases between them. The CDR3 covers 12 residues. Looked up from germline, CDR1 is KGHSH and CDR2 is LQKENI. CDR3 residues: CASSPENEKLFF. DNA of the CDR3: TGTGCCAGCTCACCGGAGAATGAAAAACTGTTTTTT. Complete variable domain (other parts from reference TRBV18 and TRBJ1-4): NAGVMQNPRHLVRRRGQEARLRCSPMKGHSHVYWYRQLPEEGLKFMVYLQKENIIDESGMPKERFSAEFPKEGPSILRIQQVVRGDSAAYFCASSPENEKLFFGSGTQLSVL.

There are a few counts of this clonotype. The gene calls are TRBV6-2 or TRBV6-3 and TRBJ1-5; D might be TRBD1 (5 bases). Germline V lookup: CDR1 MNHEY, CDR2 SVGEGT. This CDR3 is built from 15 residues. V was cut by 7 bases and J by 0 bases, with 13 bases left in between. The CDR3 reads CASTSGGNSNQPQHF. The CDR3 DNA follows: TGTGCCAGCACCTCTGGGGGGAATAGCAATCAGCCCCAGCATTTT.

This clonotype was seen more than once but under ten times. The chain uses TRBV6-6 and TRBJ2-3; TRBD2 matches at 14 bases. The CDR3 covers 21 residues. Germline assignment: CDR1 MNHNY and CDR2 SVGAGI (reference sequence). J was trimmed by 0 bases and V by 0 bases; bases with no gene match: 11. CDR3 bases: TGTGCCAGCAGTTACTCCCGACTAGCGGGGGGGCCAGGGGAGAGCACAGATACGCAGTATTTT. Its translation is CASSYSRLAGGPGESTDTQYF.

This clonotype was seen ten or more times. The chain has TRBV7-6 and TRBJ2-7, with TRBD2 as a possible D gene (7 bases). The length of the CDR3 is 12 residues. Germline CDR1 reads SGHVS; CDR2 reads FNYEAQ. Trimming cost V 3 bases and J 6 bases, with 9 bases left between them. In nucleotides, the CDR3 is TGTGCCAGCAGCTTGGGAGGGGGCGAGCAGTACTTC. This codes for CASSLGGGEQYF.

The table lists this clonotype with many counts. V usage is TRBV7-8 and J usage is TRBJ2-2; D uncertain. The CDR3 consists of 15 residues. V dropped 4 bases and J dropped 7 bases, with 16 bases sitting between them. Germline V CDR1 and CDR2: SGHVS, FQNEAQ. The DNA for the CDR3 is TGTGCCAGCAGCTCCATCTTTTCCCGGAGCGGGGAGCTGTTTTTT. As protein: CASSSIFSRSGELFF.